This T cell receptor (beta chain) derives from a study of cytomegalovirus exposure and HLA in healthy donors. Use of 60 Vbeta and 13 Jbeta primers characterized the PCR. Clones were sequenced by immunoSEQ multiplex PCR, and TCRdb holds only the in-frame ones, with some missing. The sample has roughly 220,000 clones. This CDR3 has 15 residues. Germline CDR1 reads MDHEN; CDR2 reads SYDVKM. The V segment lost 6 bases and the J segment 2 bases; nucleotides outside the gene matches: 10. Regarding the study as a whole: Earlier analysis found most TCR beta V segments productive about 87% or about 30% of the time. With later analysis, a missense DCLRE1C variant became linked to TCR beta V- and J-gene trimming. Rare TCR sequences dominated, though some public TCRs recurred in many donors.

To note about this clone: Its antigen is undetermined.

The source material was PBMCs. The TCR originated in a girl aged 2-10 years in good health and CMV-seropositive. V is TRBV28 and J is TRBJ2-7; TRBD1 agrees at 7 bases. For the CDR3, the DNA is TGTGCCAGCAGCCCTCTCGGACAGGAGACCTACGAGCAGTACTTC. As protein: CASSPLGQETYEQYF. The full variable domain, its missing parts supplied by reference TRBV28 and TRBJ2-7, is DVKVTQSSRYLVKRTGEKVFLECVQDMDHENMFWYRQDPGLGLRLIYFSYDVKMKEKGDIPEGYSVSREKKERFSLILESASTNQTSMYLCASSPLGQETYEQYFGPGTRLTVT.